The 3 T cell receptor beta chains below were found in one sample sequenced in a study of cytomegalovirus exposure and HLA in healthy donors. PCR amplification relied on 60 Vbeta primers (plus 13 Jbeta primers). The method was immunoSEQ multiplex PCR; TCRdb's version includes in-frame clones alone and lacks a portion of them. The profile covers about 150,000 clones, with 79% appearing a single time and 7.7% taken by the ten largest. The sequenced material came from PBMCs. These receptors originate from a man aged 25-40 years in good health and CMV-seropositive.

As for this clone: A read error may produce the germline difference seen at one junction end. The chain recombines TRBV7-9 with TRBJ2-3; possible D gene TRBD1, 5 bases. The CDR3 has 16 residues. CDR1 is SEHNR, CDR2 FQNEAQ, per germline (reference sequence). CDR3 sequence reads: CSSSLGAFTSTDTQYF. Here the CDR3 DNA reads TGTTCCAGCAGCTTAGGGGCATTCACGAGCACAGATACGCAGTATTTT. The complete variable domain, with remaining parts taken from reference TRBV7-9 and TRBJ2-3, reads DTGVSQNPRHKITKRGQNVTFRCDPISEHNRLYWYRQTLGQGPEFLTYFQNEAQLEKSRLLSDRFSAERPKGSFSTLEIQRTEQGDSAMYLCSSSLGAFTSTDTQYFGPGTRLTVL.

This clone was recorded only once. The rearrangement uses TRBV5-4 and TRBJ2-1, with 7 bases matching TRBD2. Germline CDR1 and CDR2: SGHNT and YYREEE (reference sequence). This CDR3 has 14 residues. V dropped 2 bases and J dropped 1; count of bases not matched to a gene: 0. CDR3 residues: CASSFSGSYNEQFF. The CDR3 DNA sequence: TGTGCCAGCAGCTTTAGCGGGTCCTACAATGAGCAGTTCTTC.

The genes are TRBV7-9 and TRBJ2-5; D is ambiguous. In germline, CDR1 is SEHNR, CDR2 FQNEAQ (reference sequence). The CDR3 runs to 12 residues. V gave up 3 bases and J gave up 1 base, with 3 bases separating them. This CDR3 reads CASSFSQETQYF. For the CDR3, the DNA is TGTGCCAGCAGCTTTAGCCAAGAGACCCAGTACTTC.